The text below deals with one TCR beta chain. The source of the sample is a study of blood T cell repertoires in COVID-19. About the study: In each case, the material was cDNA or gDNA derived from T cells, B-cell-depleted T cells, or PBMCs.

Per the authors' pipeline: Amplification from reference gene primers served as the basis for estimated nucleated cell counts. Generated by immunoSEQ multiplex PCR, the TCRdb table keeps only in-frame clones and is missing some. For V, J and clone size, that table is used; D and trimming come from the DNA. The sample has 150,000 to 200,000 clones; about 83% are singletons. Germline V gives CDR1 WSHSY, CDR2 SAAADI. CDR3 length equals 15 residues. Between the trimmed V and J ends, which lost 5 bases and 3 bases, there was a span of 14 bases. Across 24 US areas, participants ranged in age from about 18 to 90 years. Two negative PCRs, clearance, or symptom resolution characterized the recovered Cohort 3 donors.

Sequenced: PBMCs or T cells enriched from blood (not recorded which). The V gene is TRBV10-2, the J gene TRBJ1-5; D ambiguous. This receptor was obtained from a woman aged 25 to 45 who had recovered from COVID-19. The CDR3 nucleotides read TGCGCCAGCAGTCGTGAGACGGGATACAATCAGCCCCAGCATTTT. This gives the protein CASSRETGYNQPQHF.